Following are 21 T cell receptor beta chains from one sample sequenced in a study of beta chain features in type 1 diabetes. Points from the study as a whole: In all four CD4+ subsets, TCRB CDR3 length was significantly, moderately reduced in type 1 diabetes.

Antigens for these TCRs are unknown. Expressed TCRB transcripts were sequenced because the isolated RNA had all been reverse transcribed beforehand. This table comes from immunoSEQ multiplex PCR, and its TCRdb copy is limited to in-frame clones, with some not included. This table holds about 240,000 clones, approximately 15% found once. The specimen sequenced was naive CD4+ T cells from blood. The receptors come from a man aged 25 to 45 with type 1 diabetes.

The CDR3: CASSFSDRGYEQYF. The CDR3 DNA sequence: TGTGCCAGCAGTTTTTCCGACAGGGGGTACGAGCAGTACTTC. The chain combines TRBV28 with TRBJ2-7; TRBD1 aligns across 9 bases. The CDR3 spans 14 residues. V shed 3 bases, J shed 4 bases, and the junction held 4 bases outside the gene matches. The germline CDR1 and CDR2 sequences are MDHEN and SYDVKM.

This chain connects TRBV30 to TRBJ2-2, with D possibly matching TRBD2 (6 bases). V was cut by 2 bases and J by 6 bases, with 13 bases left in between. This CDR3 spans 14 amino acids. CDR1 GTSNPN and CDR2 SVGIG come from the germline V gene (reference sequence). CDR3: CAWSKGRISGELFF. In DNA, the CDR3 is TGTGCCTGGAGTAAGGGGAGGATCTCCGGGGAGCTGTTTTTT.

The V call is TRBV10-3, the J call TRBJ2-1; TRBD2 aligns across 9 bases. The V and J ends lost 4 bases and 6 bases, in that order; junction bases with no gene match: 10. In germline, CDR1 is ENHRY, CDR2 SYGVKD. CDR3 size: 16 residues. CDR3 sequence (DNA): TGTGCCATCAGTGGTGGGGTAGCGGGGGACCGCAATGAGCAGTTCTTC. Its translation is CAISGGVAGDRNEQFF.

The chain recombines TRBV5-1 with TRBJ2-1; a possible D gene is TRBD2 (7 bases). Germline assignment: CDR1 SGHRS and CDR2 YFSETQ. The CDR3 totals 14 residues. V lost 9 bases to trimming and J lost 8 bases, with 21 bases between them. The chain's CDR3 is CAIGGPGVTDEQFF. The DNA of the CDR3 is TGCGCCATCGGGGGGCCAGGGGTGACGGATGAGCAGTTCTTC.

This clone showed up just a few times. The genes are TRBV15 and TRBJ2-3; the D is unclear. This CDR3 contains 14 residues. The germline V and J ends were trimmed by 0 bases and 7 bases, with 11 bases remaining between them. The germline CDR1 and CDR2 sequences are LNHNV and YYDKDF (reference sequence). Written as DNA, the CDR3 is TGTGCCACCAGCAGAGATTCCCAGTCTTATACGCAGTATTTT. It specifies CATSRDSQSYTQYF.

This clone showed up just a few times. V gene TRBV23-1 combines with J gene TRBJ1-5, with TRBD1 matching over 9 bases. TRBV23-1 is labeled an ORF, and its function is uncertain. This CDR3 has 18 residues. V gave up 6 bases and J gave up 0 bases; unmatched junction bases: 12. Here the CDR3 DNA reads TGCGCCAGCAGACAGCGGGACAGGGATCCTCATAGCAATCAGCCCCAGCATTTT. Translating it yields CASRQRDRDPHSNQPQHF.

The V call is TRBV7-2, the J call TRBJ1-1, with 10 bases aligning to TRBD1. This CDR3 region has 16 residues. Unmatched junction bases numbered 7, after V lost 2 bases and J lost 4 bases. Germline loops: CDR1 SGHTA, CDR2 FQGNSA. Here the CDR3 reads CASSLPGTGAGTEAFF. As DNA, the CDR3 is TGTGCCAGCAGCTTACCAGGGACAGGGGCGGGCACTGAAGCTTTCTTT.

The chain has TRBV4-1 and TRBJ2-5; 10 nucleotides line up with TRBD1. Per the germline V gene, CDR1 is MGHRA and CDR2 is YSYEKL. This CDR3 is built from 15 residues. Unmatched junction bases numbered 5, after V lost 2 bases and J lost 5 bases. CDR3 DNA sequence: TGCGCCAGCAGCCAACCGGGACAGGGGACGGAGACCCAGTACTTC. Its translation is CASSQPGQGTETQYF.

This clone has only a few counts. The rearrangement uses TRBV7-9 and TRBJ1-5; TRBD1 matches at 8 bases. The CDR3 has 15 residues. V lost 4 bases to trimming and J lost 6 bases; unmatched junction nucleotides: 8. Per the germline V gene, CDR1 is SEHNR and CDR2 is FQNEAQ (reference sequence). This chain's CDR3 is CASSSDRAGAQPQHF. In DNA, the CDR3 is TGTGCCAGCAGCTCGGACAGGGCGGGAGCTCAGCCCCAGCATTTT.

The chain joins TRBV15 to TRBJ2-7; weak D call: TRBD1 (6 bases). Deletions cut 0 bases from V and 5 bases from J, with 17 bases between. The V gene's germline CDR1 is LNHNV and CDR2 YYDKDF (reference sequence). The CDR3 has 16 residues. In nucleotides, the CDR3 is TGTGCCACCAGCAGAGATCCCGGCAGGGGAAGTGACGAGCAGTACTTC. This sequence encodes CATSRDPGRGSDEQYF.

The J gene is TRBJ2-7, the V gene TRBV29-1; unclear D gene. V gave up 5 bases and J gave up 5 bases, with 16 bases separating them. This CDR3 region has 13 residues. CDR1 is SQVTM and CDR2 is ANQGSEA in the germline V gene. The CDR3 DNA reads as TGCAGCGTTAATATGGTCAGGTCCCACGAGCAGTACTTC. It encodes CSVNMVRSHEQYF.

This clone was counted only a few times. The chain is built from TRBV5-4 and TRBJ2-1; perhaps TRBD2 as D (7 bases). CDR3 length: 17 amino acids. V gave up 4 bases and J gave up 6 bases, with 23 bases separating them. Germline-derived CDR1 and CDR2 are SGHNT and YYREEE (reference sequence). The CDR3 spells CASSPKGGGGLPNEQFF. The CDR3 DNA reads TGTGCCAGCAGCCCTAAGGGGGGGGGAGGTCTACCCAATGAGCAGTTCTTC.

This clone has only a few counts. V usage is TRBV2 and J usage is TRBJ2-1; weak D call: TRBD2 (6 bases). CDR3 length equals 17 residues. V was shortened by 5 bases and J by 4 bases, with 21 bases between the two germline ends. Germline loops: CDR1 SNHLY, CDR2 FYNNEI. This CDR3 is CASSPARGQDGYNEQFF. The CDR3 nucleotides read TGTGCCAGCAGTCCCGCGCGGGGCCAGGACGGTTACAATGAGCAGTTCTTC.

The chain couples TRBV12-5 to TRBJ2-2, with 9 bases lining up with TRBD1. Germline V gene data show CDR1 as LGHNT and CDR2 as FRNRAP. CDR3 length: 15 residues. The junction had 7 bases not matched to a gene; V was cut back by 6 bases and J by 5 bases. CDR3 region: CASGVGQGRTGELFF. In DNA, the CDR3 is TGTGCTAGTGGCGTCGGACAGGGGAGGACCGGGGAGCTGTTTTTT.

The chain carries TRBV4-1 and TRBJ1-4; D is unclear. The V gene lost 9 bases and the J gene lost 6 bases, with 17 bases spanning the gap. In germline, CDR1 is MGHRA, CDR2 YSYEKL. This CDR3 is 14 amino acids long. The CDR3 DNA reads as TGCGCCAGTAAACAACGGAGATCGTATGAAAAACTGTTTTTT. Residues: CASKQRRSYEKLFF.

This clone has just a few counts. The CDR3 sequence is CASSLRTFQPQHF. The DNA of the CDR3 is TGTGCCAGCTCACTGCGGACATTTCAGCCCCAGCATTTT. This chain uses TRBV18 with TRBJ1-5; a possible D gene is TRBD1 (5 bases). The germline CDR1 and CDR2 sequences are KGHSH and LQKENI. V shed 4 bases and J shed 6 bases, with 10 bases lying between them. The CDR3 is made up of 13 amino acids. Supplemented by reference TRBV18 and TRBJ1-5, the full variable domain reads NAGVMQNPRHLVRRRGQEARLRCSPMKGHSHVYWYRQLPEEGLKFMVYLQKENIIDESGMPKERFSAEFPKEGPSILRIQQVVRGDSAAYFCASSLRTFQPQHFGDGTRLSIL.

The chain carries TRBV5-6 and TRBJ1-2; maybe TRBD1 (5 bases). Trimming left V 4 bases short and J 5 bases short, with 21 bases between. The length of the CDR3 is 16 residues. The germline CDR1 and CDR2 sequences are SGHDT and YYEEEE. This CDR3 is CASSLRSPGGGYGYTF. CDR3 DNA sequence: TGTGCCAGCAGCCTCCGCTCGCCCGGGGGAGGATATGGCTACACCTTC. The entire variable domain, with the rest obtained from reference TRBV5-6 and TRBJ1-2, is as follows: DAGVTQSPTHLIKTRGQQVTLRCSPKSGHDTVSWYQQALGQGPQFIFQYYEEEERQRGNFPDRFSGHQFPNYSSELNVNALLLGDSALYLCASSLRSPGGGYGYTFGSGTRLTVV.

The chain joins TRBV19 to TRBJ2-7, with TRBD1 as a possible D gene (5 bases). This CDR3 region has 14 residues. Germline V gene data show CDR1 as LNHDA and CDR2 as SQIVND (reference sequence). The ends were cut back, 0 bases at V and 2 bases at J, with 8 bases in the middle. The chain's CDR3 is CASSIDQGAYEQYF. Written as DNA, the CDR3 is TGTGCCAGTAGTATAGATCAGGGTGCCTACGAGCAGTACTTC.

V gene TRBV14 combines with J gene TRBJ2-7; D perhaps matches TRBD2 (5 bases). The CDR3 loop spans 15 amino acids. The V end lost 1 base, the J end lost 2 bases, and 12 bases lay between the germline ends. Germline V gene data show CDR1 as SGHDN and CDR2 as FVKESK. This CDR3 reads CASSQVSGYTYEQYF. CDR3 coding DNA: TGTGCCAGCAGCCAAGTAAGCGGTTACACCTACGAGCAGTACTTC.

This clone was seen only a few times. The chain carries TRBV30 and TRBJ1-3; D possibly corresponds to TRBD1 (6 bases). The CDR3 runs 14 residues. Per the germline V gene, CDR1 is GTSNPN and CDR2 is SVGIG (reference sequence). V was shortened by 6 bases and J by 0 bases, with 12 bases between the two germline ends. The CDR3 loop reads CACSGVYSGNTIYF. CDR3 sequence (DNA): TGTGCCTGTTCAGGGGTTTACTCTGGAAACACCATATATTTT.

CDR3 sequence (DNA): TGTGCCAGCAGCTTACCCTCGGGAGTTCGGGAGCAGTACTTC. This encodes CASSLPSGVREQYF. This chain connects TRBV11-2 to TRBJ2-7, with a weak D call TRBD2 (6 bases). This CDR3 region has 14 residues. Germline V gene lookup returns CDR1 SGHAT and CDR2 FQNNGV. Trimming cost V 2 bases and J 7 bases, with 15 bases left between them.